This T cell receptor beta chain stems from a study of TIL therapy for anti-PD-1-resistant metastatic lung cancer. Overall study context: Most patients had lung adenocarcinoma.

This clone showed up just once. Time point: pre-treatment sample, taken before nivolumab and TIL therapy. Stage 4 NSCLC adults joined between 2017 and January 2020. The germline CDR1 and CDR2 sequences are KGHSH and LQKENI. The V gene end was trimmed by 6 bases and the J gene end by 3 bases; junction bases not matched to a gene: 5. This CDR3 is 15 amino acids long. Sequencing used immunoSEQ v3. The data were produced by immunoSEQ multiplex PCR, yet TCRdb's version contains in-frame clones alone and is incomplete. The top ten hold about 5% of the sample, which has about 52,000 clones, 65% to 80% seen once.

This chain links TRBV18 with TRBJ2-1, with 10 bases fitting TRBD2. The sequences come from blood, collected at baseline. This receptor was obtained from a woman aged 30 to 85 with non-small cell lung cancer. Here the CDR3 reads CASSPLAGDYNEQFF. The CDR3 DNA reads TGTGCCAGCTCGCCTCTAGCGGGGGACTACAATGAGCAGTTCTTC.